The 8 T cell receptor beta chains below were found in one sample sequenced in a study of neoadjuvant anti-PD-1 for oral cavity cancer. The assay was immunoSEQ multiplex PCR, and TCRdb's table has in-frame clones only and misses some. The data show 15,000 or so clones, over 55% seen once. Regarding time point: after neoadjuvant nivolumab, at surgical resection. This sample comprised PBMCs, obtained after nivolumab (anti-PD-1) treatment. These receptors originate from a person between 40 and 85 years old with oral cavity squamous cell carcinoma.

This clone came up a few times. The chain couples TRBV10-3 to TRBJ2-2; no definite D call. The CDR3 runs to 11 residues. The V and J ends lost 4 bases and 4 bases respectively, with 1 base between them. Germline V gene data show CDR1 as ENHRY and CDR2 as SYGVKD. DNA for the CDR3: TGTGCCATCAGTGGCACCGGGGAGCTGTTTTTT. Translated, it gives CAISGTGELFF.

The V gene is TRBV9, the J gene TRBJ2-5; 8 bases map to TRBD2. Germline-derived CDR1 and CDR2 are SGDLS and YYNGEE. Germline trimming cut 3 bases from V and 3 bases from J; bases unmatched to any gene: 4. This CDR3 has 14 residues. CDR3 coding DNA: TGTGCCAGCAGCGCGTCGGGGGGGAAAGAGACCCAGTACTTC. Residues: CASSASGGKETQYF.

The chain couples TRBV15 to TRBJ1-4, with D possibly matching TRBD1 (6 bases). This CDR3 comprises 15 residues. Trimming removed 5 bases from V and 1 base from J, with 11 bases in between. CDR1 is LNHNV and CDR2 is YYDKDF in the germline V gene (reference sequence). In DNA form, the CDR3 reads TGTGCCACCAGCCGAGGGGGGGGAACTAATGAAAAACTGTTTTTT. It specifies CATSRGGGTNEKLFF.

The sample holds one count of this clone. The chain has TRBV2 and TRBJ1-2, with D possibly TRBD1 on 6 matching bases. With 2 bases removed from V and 8 bases from J, the gap between germline ends came to 18 bases. CDR3 length: 15 amino acids. The germline V gene encodes CDR1 SNHLY and CDR2 FYNNEI. The CDR3 coding sequence is TGTGCCAGCAGTGAATGGGGCCTGGGGGGCGAGGGCTACACCTTC. Its protein is CASSEWGLGGEGYTF.

This chain connects TRBV6-5 to TRBJ2-3; D ambiguous. Germline CDR1 MNHEY, CDR2 SVGAGI. The V end was cut by 7 bases, the J end by 2 bases, with 10 bases between. The CDR3 runs to 13 residues. CDR3 in amino acids: CASKAADTDTQYF. DNA of the CDR3: TGTGCCAGCAAGGCGGCCGACACAGATACGCAGTATTTT.

The CDR3: CASSLAPAVNTGELFF. As DNA, the CDR3 is TGCGCCAGCAGCTTGGCTCCAGCGGTGAACACCGGGGAGCTGTTTTTT. The chain links TRBV5-1 to TRBJ2-2; a possible D gene is TRBD2 (5 bases). Trimming took 0 bases from V and 1 from J, leaving 10 bases between them. The CDR3 covers 16 residues. Germline CDR1 is SGHRS and CDR2 is YFSETQ.

The chain is built from TRBV7-9 and TRBJ1-5, with 11 bases fitting TRBD1. There are 14 residues in the CDR3. J was trimmed by 6 bases and V by 5 bases; bases with no gene match: 3. Germline V gene sequence: CDR1 SEHNR, CDR2 FQNEAQ (reference sequence). The CDR3 DNA reads as TGTGCCAGCAGCCCAGGACAGGGGGCTCAGCCCCAGCATTTT. Residues: CASSPGQGAQPQHF.

The chain has TRBV6-4 and TRBJ1-5; D gene unclear. From germline, CDR1 is MRHNA and CDR2 SNTAGT. Trimming pared 5 bases from V and 2 bases from J, leaving 7 bases between. The CDR3 is 13 amino acids. CDR3 sequence: CASSPDGNQPQHF. The CDR3 nucleotides are TGTGCCAGCAGTCCGGATGGCAATCAGCCCCAGCATTTT.